The clone carrying this TCR beta chain was counted at least ten times. This entry belongs to a study of chronic HIV infection and antiretroviral therapy. TCRdb passed the 5' RACE reads through MiXCR, listing each CDR3 protein once. This table holds 39,000 or so distinct CDR3 sequences, about 8.9% found once. The CDR3 covers 16 residues. CDR1 and CDR2 (germline): SGHTA, FQGNSA. Trimming cost V 5 bases and J 3 bases; bases outside gene matches: 9. The sequenced sample consisted of peripheral blood. This chain joins TRBV7-2 and TRBJ2-1, with 8 positions matching TRBD2. This receptor was obtained from an adult who had HIV and had not received antiretroviral therapy, or was an uninfected healthy control (not recorded which). The CDR3 protein is CASSRGASGHYNEQFF. The CDR3 DNA follows: TGTGCCAGCAGCCGGGGAGCTAGCGGGCACTACAATGAGCAGTTCTTC.